A single sample is the source of the 19 T cell receptor beta chains below, sequenced in a study of blood T cell repertoires in COVID-19. Repertoires were generated with immunoSEQ multiplex PCR, while TCRdb's copy carries only in-frame clones and drops some. The table shows 200,000 to 250,000 clones, with 92% occurring only once. Sequencing used peripheral blood. These receptor sequences come from a man in his 60s with COVID-19, enrolled during active disease.

The V and J genes are TRBV11-2 and TRBJ2-1; D possibly corresponds to TRBD2 (6 bases). Germline CDR1 is SGHAT and CDR2 is FQNNGV. Trimming took 4 bases from V and 4 from J, leaving 14 bases between them. The CDR3 length is 15 residues. DNA for the CDR3: TGTGCCAGCAGCTCAAGGGAGACTAGATACAATGAGCAGTTCTTC. Residues: CASSSRETRYNEQFF.

As regards this clone: This sample also contains other DNA sequences that code for the same CDR3. The chain is built from TRBV12-3 or TRBV12-4 and TRBJ2-7; D may be TRBD2 (6 bases). The CDR3 is made up of 13 amino acids. The V end lost 5 bases, the J end lost 2 bases, and 10 bases lay between the germline ends. The CDR3 region has the DNA TGTGCCAGCAGTGGCGGGAATCCCTACGAGCAGTACTTC. Protein sequence: CASSGGNPYEQYF.

The chain joins TRBV9 to TRBJ1-5; D not certain. Between the trimmed V and J ends, which lost 0 bases and 1 base, there was a span of 14 bases. In germline, CDR1 is SGDLS, CDR2 YYNGEE. The CDR3 is 17 amino acids. The CDR3 nucleotides are TGTGCCAGCAGCGTAGGGGCAGGCGAATTAAGCAATCAGCCCCAGCATTTT. Translated, it gives CASSVGAGELSNQPQHF.

The V and J genes are TRBV27 and TRBJ2-7, with 9 bases lining up with TRBD1. This CDR3 region has 15 residues. The V gene's germline CDR1 is MNHEY and CDR2 SMNVEV (reference sequence). Trimming cost V 5 bases and J 4 bases; bases outside gene matches: 9. CDR3 region: CASSRRPGQGYEQYF. Written as DNA, the CDR3 is TGTGCCAGCAGTAGAAGACCGGGACAGGGATACGAGCAGTACTTC.

This clone was seen a single time. This chain connects TRBV11-2 to TRBJ2-3, with a tentative D call TRBD1 (6 bases). Germline lookup yields CDR1 SGHAT and CDR2 FQNNGV. Trimming took off 5 bases at V and 4 bases at J, with 13 bases between the two ends. The CDR3 is 14 amino acids. CDR3 DNA sequence: TGTGCCAGCAGCCCTAGACAGGTCGCAGATACGCAGTATTTT. It codes for CASSPRQVADTQYF.

This clone showed up just a few times. The chain couples TRBV4-1 to TRBJ1-1; no definite D call. This CDR3 is 14 amino acids long. Germline CDR1 reads MGHRA; CDR2 reads YSYEKL. V was shortened by 4 bases and J by 6 bases, with 15 bases between the two germline ends. CDR3 nucleotides: TGCGCCAGCAGCCCCCCAAATTTGGAGTCTGAAGCTTTCTTT. This gives the protein CASSPPNLESEAFF.

The chain employs TRBV5-1 and TRBJ2-7, with 8 nucleotides matching TRBD1. Germline lookup yields CDR1 SGHRS and CDR2 YFSETQ. With 0 bases clipped from V and 6 bases from J, the junction kept 8 bases outside the gene matches. CDR3 length: 15 amino acids. CDR3 DNA sequence: TGCGCCAGCAGCTTGGGGGACAGGTCGAGGCGCGAGCAGTACTTC. As protein: CASSLGDRSRREQYF.

This chain joins TRBV5-1 and TRBJ1-2; 7 bases align to TRBD1. The V segment lost 1 base and the J segment 6 bases; nucleotides outside the gene matches: 9. Germline V CDR1 and CDR2: SGHRS, YFSETQ. The CDR3 has 15 residues. The CDR3 is CASSLPRQGSNGYTF. In DNA, the CDR3 is TGCGCCAGCAGCTTGCCCCGACAGGGAAGTAATGGCTACACCTTC.

V is TRBV19 and J is TRBJ1-1, with TRBD1 matching over 8 bases. The V segment lost 7 bases and the J segment 5 bases; nucleotides outside the gene matches: 12. Germline loops: CDR1 LNHDA, CDR2 SQIVND (reference sequence). CDR3 length equals 15 residues. The CDR3 loop reads CASIGAGGAWTEAFF. In nucleotides, the CDR3 is TGTGCCAGTATCGGGGCAGGGGGCGCGTGGACTGAAGCTTTCTTT.

The chain combines TRBV6-5 with TRBJ1-2; 8 bases are a match to TRBD1. The ends lost 3 bases at V and 0 bases at J; junction bases unmatched: 6. The CDR3 covers 16 residues. The germline CDR1 and CDR2 sequences are MNHEY and SVGAGI. The CDR3 sequence is CASSYIETGANYGYTF. The DNA for the CDR3 is TGTGCCAGCAGTTATATCGAGACAGGGGCTAACTATGGCTACACCTTC.

The rearrangement links TRBV6-2 or TRBV6-3 to TRBJ1-2, with TRBD1 as a possible D gene (5 bases). The germline CDR1 and CDR2 sequences are MNHEY and SVGEGT. This CDR3 region has 15 residues. V was pared by 6 bases and J by 7 bases, with 21 bases between. This CDR3 is CASSKVRGFSSGYTF. In nucleotides, the CDR3 is TGTGCCAGCAGCAAGGTCCGGGGGTTTTCAAGTGGCTACACCTTC.

This sequence joins TRBV5-1 and TRBJ2-7; TRBD1 matches at 8 bases. Per the germline V gene, CDR1 is SGHRS and CDR2 is YFSETQ. The CDR3 sequence is 13 residues long. V lost 7 bases to trimming and J lost 5 bases; unmatched junction nucleotides: 8. The CDR3 DNA reads as TGCGCCAGCCTCCGGGACAGGAACCACGAGCAGTACTTC. Amino acid sequence: CASLRDRNHEQYF.

This clone was recorded only once. This chain links TRBV28 with TRBJ2-7; 7 bases map to TRBD2. CDR1 MDHEN and CDR2 SYDVKM come from the germline V gene. With 2 bases clipped from V and 5 bases from J, the junction kept 6 bases outside the gene matches. This CDR3 comprises 14 residues. CDR3 DNA sequence: TGTGCCAGCAGTTTAATCGGGAGGCGAGACGAGCAGTACTTC. Protein sequence: CASSLIGRRDEQYF.

The V and J genes are TRBV6-2 or TRBV6-3 and TRBJ1-4; possibly TRBD1 for D (6 bases). The CDR3 spans 14 residues. Deletions cut 6 bases from V and 7 bases from J, with 15 bases between. Germline CDR1 MNHEY, CDR2 SVGEGT. As DNA, the CDR3 is TGTGCCAGCAGCCGCCCTGGGACAATTGAAAAACTGTTTTTT. Translation: CASSRPGTIEKLFF.

The genes are TRBV6-5 and TRBJ2-5; no clear D. CDR1 and CDR2 (germline): MNHEY, SVGAGI. Trimming cost V 6 bases and J 2 bases, with 10 bases left between them. The CDR3 covers 13 residues. The CDR3 coding sequence is TGTGCCAGCAGCGTGACAAAGCAAGAGACCCAGTACTTC. This translates into CASSVTKQETQYF.

The chain carries TRBV28 and TRBJ1-2; 9 positions agree with TRBD1. Germline values: CDR1 MDHEN, CDR2 SYDVKM. The junction had 4 bases not matched to a gene; V was cut back by 2 bases and J by 6 bases. CDR3 length: 14 amino acids. The CDR3 DNA is TGTGCCAGCAGTTTAGATACAGGGGGCGATGGCTACACCTTC. Its protein product is CASSLDTGGDGYTF.

The chain couples TRBV7-2 to TRBJ1-2, with TRBD1 matching over 10 bases. This CDR3 is built from 15 residues. V lost 5 bases, J lost 4 bases, and 7 bases stayed unmatched. In germline, CDR1 is SGHTA, CDR2 FQGNSA. CDR3 protein: CASSLRQGAGYGYTF. The CDR3 nucleotides read TGTGCCAGCAGCCTCCGACAGGGGGCCGGCTATGGCTACACCTTC. The full variable domain, its missing parts supplied by reference TRBV7-2 and TRBJ1-2, is GAGVSQSPSNKVTEKGKDVELRCDPISGHTALYWYRQSLGQGLEFLIYFQGNSAPDKSGLPSDRFSAERTGGSVSTLTIQRTQQEDSAVYLCASSLRQGAGYGYTFGSGTRLTVV.

V usage is TRBV5-1 and J usage is TRBJ1-1; possibly TRBD1 for D (6 bases). Trimming removed 4 bases from V and 1 base from J, with 11 bases in between. The germline CDR1 and CDR2 sequences are SGHRS and YFSETQ. This CDR3 contains 14 residues. CDR3 residues: CASSLQGRNTEAFF. CDR3 in DNA: TGCGCCAGCAGCCTTCAGGGGAGGAACACTGAAGCTTTCTTT.

The V and J genes are TRBV2 and TRBJ1-2; tentative D call: TRBD1 (6 bases). The CDR3 is 14 amino acids. The V end lost 5 bases, the J end lost 5 bases, and 15 bases lay between the germline ends. Germline V lookup: CDR1 SNHLY, CDR2 FYNNEI. CDR3 residues: CASSLGGAGYGYTF. CDR3 bases: TGTGCCAGCAGTTTGGGGGGGGCGGGATATGGCTACACCTTC.